This T cell receptor (beta chain) was retrieved from a study of T cell clonality in common variable immunodeficiency. This clone was counted a few times. The antigen is unknown. Read sequence stops 3 residues before the CDR3 end, and the germline J gene provides the missing end. The V gene lost 1 base and the J gene lost 6 bases, with 9 bases spanning the gap. Germline V gene sequence: CDR1 SGHVS, CDR2 FNYEAQ. The CDR3 totals 13 residues. Study-wide results and limits: CVID subjects showed higher TCRbeta clonality than healthy controls. Reportedly, TCR beta sequences from common variable immunodeficiency showed fewer deletions and N-nucleotide insertions.

The table came from immunoSEQ multiplex PCR; TCRdb's copy has only in-frame clones and leaves some out. There are 30,000 to 40,000 clones in the sample, none observed a single time. CVID subjects were around 14 female and some 27 male, aged roughly 9 to 70. Sequences were obtained from peripheral blood mononuclear cells. The chain joins TRBV7-6 to TRBJ1-1; D gene ambiguous. The clonotype originates from a human donor with common variable immunodeficiency. The CDR3 here is CASSLDLRAEAFF. CDR3 bases read: TGTGCCAGCAGCTTAGATCTCCGGGCTGAA. The full variable domain, completed using reference TRBV7-6 and TRBJ1-1, is GAGVSQSPRYKVTKRGQDVALRCDPISGHVSLYWYRQALGQGPEFLTYFNYEAQQDKSGLPNDRFSAERPEGSISTLTIQRTEQRDSAMYRCASSLDLRAEAFFGQGTRLTVV.